Below are 22 T cell receptor beta chains sequenced from a single sample in a study of blood T cell repertoires in COVID-19. Sequencing used immunoSEQ multiplex PCR; TCRdb keeps in-frame clones, though not all of them. The sample has 210,000 or so clones, around 80% seen once; the top ten hold approximately 3%. The sequenced sample consisted of peripheral blood. These receptors were obtained from a woman of 80 years or more with active or convalescent COVID-19.

This clone came up a few times. V is TRBV25-1 and J is TRBJ1-2; D perhaps matches TRBD1 (5 bases). Germline values: CDR1 MGHDK, CDR2 SYGVNS. The CDR3 contains 16 residues. V was shortened by 6 bases and J by 2 bases, with 19 bases between the two germline ends. CDR3 in DNA: TGTGCCAGCAGGGGGCTGGCGTCGGGGGGAAACTATGGCTACACCTTC. Its protein product is CASRGLASGGNYGYTF.

The gene calls are TRBV27 and TRBJ1-1; TRBD1 is a possible D gene (5 bases). This CDR3 has 14 residues. The germline CDR1 and CDR2 sequences are MNHEY and SMNVEV (reference sequence). Trimming took 6 bases from V and 6 from J, leaving 17 bases between them. The CDR3: CASRPGHPPAEAFF. The CDR3 region has the DNA TGTGCCAGCAGGCCCGGACATCCCCCTGCTGAAGCTTTCTTT.

The chain uses TRBV28 and TRBJ2-7, with 9 bases matching TRBD1. The V segment lost 7 bases and the J segment 9 bases; nucleotides outside the gene matches: 13. The germline V gene has CDR1 MDHEN and CDR2 SYDVKM. CDR3 length equals 14 residues. DNA of the CDR3: TGTGCCAGCACCACGGGACAGGGAAGGTTGCGGCAGTACTTC. Protein: CASTTGQGRLRQYF.

The chain couples TRBV4-1 to TRBJ2-5, with TRBD1 identical over 7 bases. After removal of 3 bases from V and 8 bases from J, the junction contained 6 bases not matched to a gene. There are 13 residues in the CDR3. CDR1 and CDR2 (germline): MGHRA, YSYEKL. This CDR3 is CASSQMRQGTQYF. The CDR3 DNA reads as TGCGCCAGCAGCCAGATGAGACAGGGTACCCAGTACTTC.

This clone occurred once. V gene TRBV2 combines with J gene TRBJ2-4; D is uncertain. Germline V gene sequence: CDR1 SNHLY, CDR2 FYNNEI. Trimming took off 0 bases at V and 0 bases at J, with 6 bases between the two ends. CDR3 length: 15 residues. The CDR3 sequence is CASSEATIAKNIQYF. The CDR3 DNA reads as TGTGCCAGCAGTGAAGCCACTATAGCCAAAAACATTCAGTACTTC.

In its sample, this clone was seen once. At one of its ends the junction is not consistent with the germline gene, which may arise from a read error. The chain joins TRBV7-7 to TRBJ2-1; 13 nucleotides match TRBD2. There are 19 residues in the CDR3. Germline V lookup: CDR1 SSHAT, CDR2 FNYEAQ (reference sequence). CDR3 sequence reads: CASSLSSSLAGGPDNEQFF. CDR3 bases: TGTGCTAGCAGCTTATCGAGCTCACTAGCGGGGGGGCCGGACAATGAGCAGTTCTTC.

The sample holds one count of this clone. J is TRBJ2-5 and V is TRBV11-3, with unresolved D. V dropped 4 bases and J dropped 6 bases, with 33 bases sitting between them. CDR3 size: 20 residues. CDR1 is SGHNT and CDR2 is YENEEA in the germline V gene. This chain's CDR3 is CASSSFFLRRLRLSAQTQYF. The CDR3 nucleotides read TGTGCCAGCAGCTCGTTTTTTCTTCGCCGCTTGAGGTTATCCGCCCAGACCCAGTACTTC.

The chain couples TRBV28 to TRBJ2-7, with 12 bases lining up with TRBD2. J gave up 1 base and V 3 bases, and 4 bases lay outside the gene matches. From germline, CDR1 is MDHEN and CDR2 SYDVKM. The CDR3 has 16 residues. The CDR3, as DNA: TGTGCCAGCAGTTTCCCCGGACTAGCGGGATCCTACGAGCAGTACTTC. Its protein product is CASSFPGLAGSYEQYF.

The DNA of the CDR3 is TGTGCCACGACCCCGGGTTCTAGCACAGATACGCAGTATTTT. This encodes CATTPGSSTDTQYF. The chain links TRBV24-1 to TRBJ2-3; no definite D call. The V and J ends lost 10 bases and 0 bases respectively, with 13 bases between them. The CDR3 runs to 14 residues. Looked up from germline, CDR1 is KGHDR and CDR2 is SFDVKD.

The chain joins TRBV9 to TRBJ1-1; D gene uncertain. Germline CDR1 SGDLS, CDR2 YYNGEE. V gave up 0 bases and J gave up 4 bases, with 13 bases separating them. The CDR3 runs 15 residues. This CDR3 reads CASSVEFEVRTEAFF. CDR3 sequence (DNA): TGTGCCAGCAGCGTAGAGTTTGAGGTGCGCACTGAAGCTTTCTTT.

The V and J genes are TRBV4-3 and TRBJ2-1; TRBD2 might be the D (7 bases). V lost 1 base and J lost 9, with 10 bases in between. The CDR3 spans 13 residues. Germline-derived CDR1 and CDR2 are LGHNA and YSLEER. The CDR3 bases are TGCGCCAGCAGCCAAGCGGGGGGCGGTGAGCAGTTCTTC. Its protein product is CASSQAGGGEQFF.

The chain uses TRBV6-2 or TRBV6-3 and TRBJ2-1, with unresolved D. The germline CDR1 and CDR2 sequences are MNHEY and SVGEGT. V shed 0 bases and J shed 2 bases, with 8 bases lying between them. The CDR3 sequence is 15 residues long. The CDR3 region has the DNA TGTGCCAGCAGTTACTCGAGTCTAGCCTACAATGAGCAGTTCTTC. It yields the protein CASSYSSLAYNEQFF.

The chain uses TRBV3-1 (or the pseudogene TRBV3-2) and TRBJ1-1; a possible D gene is TRBD1 (6 bases). Germline assignment: CDR1 LGHDT and CDR2 YNNKEL (reference sequence). The CDR3 loop spans 14 amino acids. The V end was cut by 3 bases, the J end by 6 bases, with 14 bases between. Here the CDR3 reads CASSQPVTGSEAFF. The CDR3 nucleotides read TGTGCCAGCAGCCAGCCAGTTACAGGGTCTGAAGCTTTCTTT.

This clone was seen at least ten times. V and J are TRBV2 and TRBJ1-3; TRBD1 might be the D (6 bases). CDR3 length equals 16 residues. CDR1 is SNHLY, CDR2 FYNNEI, per germline. Trimming cost V 2 bases and J 0 bases, with 11 bases left between them. The CDR3 sequence is CASSELPGVSGNTIYF. DNA for the CDR3: TGTGCCAGCAGTGAATTGCCAGGGGTCTCTGGAAACACCATATATTTT.

The chain combines TRBV2 with TRBJ1-1; 7 bases match TRBD1. The length of the CDR3 is 12 residues. The V segment lost 3 bases and the J segment 10 bases; nucleotides outside the gene matches: 5. CDR1 is SNHLY and CDR2 is FYNNEI in the germline V gene. CDR3 sequence (DNA): TGTGCCAGCAGTGATCAGGGGGTTGGAGCTTTCTTT. Translation: CASSDQGVGAFF.

V is TRBV19 and J is TRBJ2-5; 10 bases align to TRBD2. Trimming removed 1 base from V and 5 bases from J; junction bases left unmatched: 7. Looked up from germline, CDR1 is LNHDA and CDR2 is SQIVND (reference sequence). The CDR3 has 16 amino acids. CDR3 nucleotide sequence: TGTGCCAGTAGTATAGTACCAGCGGGGGGGCCTGAGACCCAGTACTTC. As protein: CASSIVPAGGPETQYF.

This chain joins TRBV2 and TRBJ1-1, with 7 positions matching TRBD1. CDR3 size: 16 residues. V shed 4 bases, J shed 4 bases, and the junction held 12 bases outside the gene matches. CDR1 and CDR2 (germline): SNHLY, FYNNEI. The CDR3 loop reads CASSGGGGALTTEAFF. In DNA, the CDR3 is TGTGCCAGCAGTGGAGGAGGGGGCGCGTTGACCACTGAAGCTTTCTTT. The full variable domain, its missing parts supplied by reference TRBV2 and TRBJ1-1, is EPEVTQTPSHQVTQMGQEVILRCVPISNHLYFYWYRQILGQKVEFLVSFYNNEISEKSEIFDDQFSVERPDGSNFTLKIRSTKLEDSAMYFCASSGGGGALTTEAFFGQGTRLTVV.

This chain connects TRBV3-1 (or the pseudogene TRBV3-2) to TRBJ2-7; TRBD1 matches 7 bases. The CDR3 has 13 residues. V lost 2 bases and J lost 4; bases outside the gene matches: 2. Germline V gene lookup returns CDR1 LGHDT and CDR2 YNNKEL (reference sequence). The CDR3 coding sequence is TGTGCCAGCAGCCAAAACAGGGGATACGAGCAGTACTTC. Translated, it gives CASSQNRGYEQYF.

This chain connects TRBV25-1 to TRBJ1-3, with D unresolved. Trimming shortened V by 3 bases and J by 3 bases, and 3 bases separated the two germline ends. Per germline, CDR1 MGHDK and CDR2 SYGVNS. This CDR3 spans 12 amino acids. CDR3 region: CASSDVGNTIYF. The CDR3 DNA sequence: TGTGCCAGCAGTGACGTTGGAAACACCATATATTTT.

The CDR3 DNA sequence: TGCAGCGTTGGACCCACCGGGCGGGAAGAGACCCAGTACTTC. Translating it yields CSVGPTGREETQYF. The rearrangement joins TRBV29-1 to TRBJ2-5, with D possibly matching TRBD2 (5 bases). Germline CDR1 SQVTM, CDR2 ANQGSEA. The CDR3 runs to 14 residues. The germline V and J ends were trimmed by 4 bases and 3 bases, with 15 bases remaining between them.

This clone was detected once. This rearrangement joins TRBV5-5 to TRBJ1-2; D remains ambiguous. Germline V lookup: CDR1 SGHKS, CDR2 YYEKEE (reference sequence). Trimming removed 2 bases from V and 2 bases from J, with 7 bases in between. This CDR3 has 13 residues. Here the CDR3 DNA reads TGTGCCAGCAGCTTTGACTGGAACTATGGCTACACCTTC. Translation: CASSFDWNYGYTF.

This rearrangement joins TRBV27 to TRBJ2-2, with 9 bases aligning to TRBD1. CDR3 length: 16 amino acids. The V segment lost 6 bases and the J segment 4 bases; nucleotides outside the gene matches: 9. Germline CDR1 reads MNHEY; CDR2 reads SMNVEV (reference sequence). In nucleotides, the CDR3 is TGTGCCAGCAGGACCCGGGACAGGGTAGTCACCGGGGAGCTGTTTTTT. Its protein product is CASRTRDRVVTGELFF.